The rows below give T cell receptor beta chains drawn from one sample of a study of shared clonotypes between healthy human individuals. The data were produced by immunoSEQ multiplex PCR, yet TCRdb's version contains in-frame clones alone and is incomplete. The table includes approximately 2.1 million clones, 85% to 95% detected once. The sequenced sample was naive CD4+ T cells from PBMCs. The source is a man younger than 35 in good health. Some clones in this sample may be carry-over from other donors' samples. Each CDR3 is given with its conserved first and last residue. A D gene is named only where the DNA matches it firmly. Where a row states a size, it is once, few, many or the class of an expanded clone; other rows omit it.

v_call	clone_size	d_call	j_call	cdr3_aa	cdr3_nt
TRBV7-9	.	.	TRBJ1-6	CASSLDGAKNSPLHF	TGTGCCAGCAGCTTAGATGGGGCCAAAAATTCACCCCTCCACTTT
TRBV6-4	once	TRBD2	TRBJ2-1	CASRCWSGRCCNEQFF	TGTGCCAGCAGGTGTTGGAGCGGGAGGTGCTGCAATGAGCAGTTCTTC
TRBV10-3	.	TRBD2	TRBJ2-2	CAISVASGRLNTGELFF	TGTGCCATCAGTGTTGCTAGCGGGAGGTTGAACACCGGGGAGCTGTTTTTT
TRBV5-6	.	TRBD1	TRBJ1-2	CASSLRDSQPDGGYTF	TGTGCCAGCAGCTTGCGGGACAGCCAGCCGGACGGGGGCTACACCTTC
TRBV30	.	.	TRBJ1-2	CAWSVRVWTNYGYTF	TGTGCCTGGAGTGTCCGGGTATGGACAAACTATGGCTACACCTTC
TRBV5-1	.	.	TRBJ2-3	CASSLAGGYTDTQYF	TGCGCCAGCAGCCTGGCCGGCGGATACACAGATACGCAGTATTTT
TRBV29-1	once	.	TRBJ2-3	CSVETQLGDTQYF	TGCAGCGTTGAAACCCAGCTAGGAGATACGCAGTATTTT
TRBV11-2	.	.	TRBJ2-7	CASSLGMGEQYF	TGTGCCAGCAGCCTGGGTATGGGGGAGCAGTACTTC
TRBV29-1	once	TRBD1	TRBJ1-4	CSARDRPNEKLFF	TGCAGCGCTCGGGACAGACCGAATGAAAAACTGTTTTTT
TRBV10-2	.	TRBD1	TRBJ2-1	CASISRAGGDEQFF	TGCGCCAGCATCTCGAGGGCAGGGGGCGATGAGCAGTTCTTC
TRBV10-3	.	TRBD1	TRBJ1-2	CAISEKDRLYGYTF	TGTGCCATCAGTGAAAAGGACAGGCTCTATGGCTACACCTTC
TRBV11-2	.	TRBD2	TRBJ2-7	CASSLTYSGRQSSYEQYF	TGTGCCAGCAGCTTGACCTATAGCGGGAGGCAATCTTCCTACGAGCAGTACTTC
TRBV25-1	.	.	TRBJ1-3	CASSEIRFSGNTIYF	TGTGCCAGCAGTGAAATAAGGTTCTCTGGAAACACCATATATTTT
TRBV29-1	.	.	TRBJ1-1	CSAPSSQVTNTEAFF	TGCAGCGCCCCGTCTTCACAGGTCACGAACACTGAAGCTTTCTTT
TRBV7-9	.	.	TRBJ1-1	CASSLALGGGTEAFF	TGTGCCAGCAGCTTAGCGCTTGGTGGAGGGACTGAAGCTTTCTTT
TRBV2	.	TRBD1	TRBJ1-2	CASRPGQGGFNYGYTF	TGTGCCAGCAGGCCGGGACAGGGGGGTTTTAACTATGGCTACACCTTC
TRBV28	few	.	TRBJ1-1	CASSLSEAEAFF	TGTGCCAGCAGTTTGTCCGAGGCTGAAGCTTTCTTT
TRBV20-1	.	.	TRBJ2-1	CSATTVDEQFF	TGCAGTGCCACGACAGTGGATGAGCAGTTCTTC
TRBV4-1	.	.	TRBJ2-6	CASSQGQGLNSGANVLTF	TGCGCCAGCAGCCAAGGACAAGGACTCAACTCTGGGGCCAACGTCCTGACTTTC
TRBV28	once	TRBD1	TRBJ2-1	CASSLLEEAGTGLIQFF	TGTGCCAGCAGTTTACTCGAGGAGGCGGGGACAGGGTTAATTCAGTTCTTC
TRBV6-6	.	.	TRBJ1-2	CASSLRNYGYTF	TGTGCCAGCAGTCTCAGGAACTATGGCTACACCTTC
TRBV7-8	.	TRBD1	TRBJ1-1	CASRPRQGVNTEAFF	TGTGCCAGCAGGCCGAGACAGGGGGTGAACACTGAAGCTTTCTTT
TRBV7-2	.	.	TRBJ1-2	CASSLVRQTYGYTF	TGTGCCAGCAGCTTAGTGCGTCAGACCTATGGCTACACCTTC
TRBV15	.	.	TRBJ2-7	CATSRDGSLYEQYF	TGTGCCACCAGCAGAGACGGGAGTCTCTACGAGCAGTACTTC
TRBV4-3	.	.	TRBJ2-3	CASSQHGQKLGDTQYF	TGCGCCAGCAGCCAACACGGACAAAAGTTGGGAGATACGCAGTATTTT
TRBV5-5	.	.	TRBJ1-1	CASSLGAGNAFF	TGTGCCAGCAGCTTGGGGGCGGGGAACGCTTTCTTT
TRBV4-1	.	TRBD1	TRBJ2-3	CASRPGTGGTDTQYF	TGCGCCAGCAGACCCGGGACAGGGGGCACAGATACGCAGTATTTT
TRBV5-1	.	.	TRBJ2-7	CASSLGDMAREQYF	TGCGCCAGCAGCTTGGGGGATATGGCTCGGGAGCAGTACTTC
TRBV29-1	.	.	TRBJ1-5	CSAQKGAGLPQHF	TGCAGCGCTCAAAAAGGGGCGGGGTTGCCCCAGCATTTT
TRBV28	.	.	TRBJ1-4	CASSSPGEKLFF	TGTGCCAGCAGTTCCCCCGGGGAAAAACTGTTTTTT
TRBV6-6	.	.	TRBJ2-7	CASSYSDRTINF	TGTGCCAGCAGTTATTCCGACAGGACGATCAACTTC
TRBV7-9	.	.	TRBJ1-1	CASSLVVGGTEAFF	TGTGCCAGCAGCTTAGTGGTGGGGGGCACTGAAGCTTTCTTT
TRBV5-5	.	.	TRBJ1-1	CASSLGRGKNTEAFF	TGTGCCAGCAGCTTGGGGAGGGGGAAGAACACTGAAGCTTTCTTT